The rows below give T cell receptor beta chains drawn from one sample of a study of beta chain features in type 1 diabetes. Produced via immunoSEQ multiplex PCR; TCRdb's table is partial and in-frame only. Of roughly 250,000 clones listed, roughly two thirds were seen once; the top ten hold 0.053%. Sequencing was performed on naive CD4+ T cells from blood. These receptors all stem from a man aged 25 to 40 in good health. Both conserved end residues are part of each CDR3. The D gene is left open where the match is weak. A clone size is listed for some rows: how often the clone was seen (once, few, many), or a class if it is expanded.

v_call	d_call	j_call	clone_size	cdr3_nt	cdr3_aa
TRBV14	NA	TRBJ2-3	once	TGTGCCAGCAGCCAAGTTACCCCAAGGAGGCAGTATTTT	CASSQVTPRRQYF
TRBV21-1	NA	TRBJ2-4	once	TGTGCCAGCAGTTGGGAGGGGGTAGCCAAAAACATTCAGTACTTC	CASSWEGVAKNIQYF
TRBV15	NA	TRBJ2-7	NA	TGTTCCAGGTCCTACGAGCAGTACTTC	CSRSYEQYF
TRBV30	NA	TRBJ1-2	NA	TGTGCCTGGAGTCCTTACAGGCGCCCTAACTATGGCTACACCTTC	CAWSPYRRPNYGYTF
TRBV4-2	NA	TRBJ2-5	NA	TGTGCCAGCAGCCAAGAGAGTGGACACCAAGAGACCCAGTACTTC	CASSQESGHQETQYF
TRBV30	NA	TRBJ2-7	NA	TGTGCCTGGAACCAAGGGGGACGGTACGAGCAGTACTTC	CAWNQGGRYEQYF
TRBV9	NA	TRBJ2-3	NA	TGTGCCAGCAGCGATAGGGATACGCAGTATTTT	CASSDRDTQYF
TRBV15	TRBD2	TRBJ2-7	NA	TGTGCCACCAGCAGAGAGCGAGCGGGGAGCTCCTACGAGCAGTACTTC	CATSRERAGSSYEQYF
TRBV30	NA	TRBJ2-5	NA	TGTGCCTGGAGTGTCGTGCTAGCGCTCCAAGAGACCCAGTACTTC	CAWSVVLALQETQYF
TRBV7-2	NA	TRBJ2-5	NA	TGTGCCAGCAGCCGGGACCAAGAGACCCAGTACTTC	CASSRDQETQYF
TRBV29-1	NA	TRBJ2-5	NA	TGCAGCGTGCCCCCCCCCGGGGATAGGACCCAGTACTTC	CSVPPPGDRTQYF
TRBV7-9	TRBD2	TRBJ2-5	few	TGTGCCAGCAGCTCTACCGTCCTAGCGGGACAGTACTTC	CASSSTVLAGQYF
TRBV11-2	NA	TRBJ1-5	NA	TGTGCCAGCAGCCCCGAGAGGCCAGGACAGCCCCAGCATTTT	CASSPERPGQPQHF
TRBV13	NA	TRBJ2-1	NA	TGTGCCAGCAGCTCCCGGTCCAGGTACAATGAGCAGTTCTTC	CASSSRSRYNEQFF
TRBV30	NA	TRBJ2-1	NA	TGTGCCTGGACCCGGTGGGGGACCAGAGGCAATGAGCAGTTCTTC	CAWTRWGTRGNEQFF
TRBV6-6	NA	TRBJ2-1	NA	TGTGCCAGCAGTTACTCAGCACGGCCCTACAATGAGCAGTTCTTC	CASSYSARPYNEQFF
TRBV30	TRBD2	TRBJ2-1	few	TGTGCCTGGAGTACCTGGACTAGCGGGGACGATAGGAATGAGCAGTTCTTC	CAWSTWTSGDDRNEQFF
TRBV29-1	NA	TRBJ2-4	NA	TGCAGCGTTAGGACAGAAAAAAACATTCAGTACTTC	CSVRTEKNIQYF
TRBV18	NA	TRBJ2-7	NA	TGTGCCAGCTCACCAATAACAGGGACAATCTACGAGCAGTACTTC	CASSPITGTIYEQYF
TRBV5-6	NA	TRBJ1-6	NA	TGTGCCAGCAGCTCGGACGCCGGGAGTTCACCCCTCCACTTT	CASSSDAGSSPLHF
TRBV9	NA	TRBJ1-6	NA	TGTGCCAGCGCATCCAGCTCCTATAATTCACCCCTCCACTTT	CASASSSYNSPLHF
TRBV7-9	NA	TRBJ1-2	NA	TGTGCCAGCAGCTTAGAGGGCGGCTATGGCTACACCTTC	CASSLEGGYGYTF
TRBV15	NA	TRBJ2-3	NA	TGTGCCACCAGCAGAGTACAGATCCGCACAGATACGCAGTATTTT	CATSRVQIRTDTQYF
TRBV30	NA	TRBJ1-2	few	TGTGCCTGGAGTCACACAAACTATGGCTACACCTTC	CAWSHTNYGYTF
TRBV30	NA	TRBJ1-1	NA	TGTGCCTGGAGTTTAAGAGGGACATCTGAAGCTTTCTTT	CAWSLRGTSEAFF
TRBV28	TRBD1	TRBJ2-7	NA	TGTGCCAGCAGTTCTGGGACAGGGCCCTACGAGCAGTACTTC	CASSSGTGPYEQYF
TRBV29-1	TRBD2	TRBJ2-3	few	TGCAGCGTCTTAGCGGGGGGGACAGATACGCAGTATTTT	CSVLAGGTDTQYF
TRBV30	TRBD1	TRBJ1-4	few	TGTGCCTGGAGTGGGGGGACAGGGCGGCGTGAAAAACTGTTTTTT	CAWSGGTGRREKLFF
TRBV29-1	NA	TRBJ1-1	NA	TGCAGCGTTGTGGTGACAGCATCGAACACTGAAGCTTTCTTT	CSVVVTASNTEAFF
TRBV29-1	TRBD1	TRBJ2-3	NA	TGCAGCGCCCTCAGGGGGCTGGGCACAGATACGCAGTATTTT	CSALRGLGTDTQYF
TRBV29-1	NA	TRBJ2-5	NA	TGCAGCGTTGCCAAGTACCAAGAGACCCAGTACTTC	CSVAKYQETQYF
TRBV6-1	NA	TRBJ1-2	NA	TGTGCCAGCAGTGAAGATCCGGGACACCGGAACTATGGCTACACCTTC	CASSEDPGHRNYGYTF
TRBV7-2	NA	TRBJ2-2	NA	TGTGCCAGCAGTCCCGGGAGCGCGAACACCGGGGAGCTGTTTTTT	CASSPGSANTGELFF
TRBV5-6	NA	TRBJ1-2	once	TGTGCCAGCAGTCTCTCTAACTATGGCTACACCTTC	CASSLSNYGYTF
TRBV28	NA	TRBJ2-7	NA	TGTGCCAGCAGTTTTATTGGCGGGGACTACGAGCAGTACTTC	CASSFIGGDYEQYF
TRBV25-1	TRBD1	TRBJ2-5	NA	TGTGCCAGCAGTGCAGCCGGGACAGGGGTTGGAGAGACCCAGTACTTC	CASSAAGTGVGETQYF
TRBV11-2	TRBD2	TRBJ2-7	NA	TGTGCCAGCAGTCATCTTGAGCGGGGGACTCGGGAGCAGTACTTC	CASSHLERGTREQYF
TRBV29-1	NA	TRBJ2-7	few	TGCAGCGTGATCGGACAGAGGACGAGGTCCGAGCAGTACTTC	CSVIGQRTRSEQYF
TRBV7-9	TRBD1	TRBJ1-5	NA	TGTGCCAGCAGCAGGGGACAGGGGGACCAGCCCCAGCATTTT	CASSRGQGDQPQHF
TRBV29-1	TRBD1	TRBJ2-5	few	TGCAGCGTTGAAAGGGGGCGAGTGAAGCAAGAGACCCAGTACTTC	CSVERGRVKQETQYF
TRBV30	NA	TRBJ1-5	NA	TGTGCCTGGAGTATCCCGTGGACAGTCAACAATCAGCCCCAGCATTTT	CAWSIPWTVNNQPQHF
TRBV28	NA	TRBJ2-5	NA	TGTGCCAGTTCTCCCACGGGGGGCGCATGGGAGACCCAGTACTTC	CASSPTGGAWETQYF
TRBV7-7	NA	TRBJ2-1	NA	TGTGCCAGCAGCTTAGACAGGACCCCGGGGAATGAGCAGTTCTTC	CASSLDRTPGNEQFF
TRBV25-1	NA	TRBJ2-3	few	TGTGCCAGCAGCCCGGGTTTCACAGATACGCAGTATTTT	CASSPGFTDTQYF
TRBV30	NA	TRBJ1-2	NA	TGTGCCTGGAGTCTTCAGTGGGGTGGCTACACCTTC	CAWSLQWGGYTF
TRBV27	NA	TRBJ2-4	NA	TGTGCCAGCAGTGTGCAGGGTAATCAAAACATTCAGTACTTC	CASSVQGNQNIQYF
TRBV5-4	NA	TRBJ1-2	once	TGTGCCAGCCAAGGGCAGGTCTATGGCTACACCTTC	CASQGQVYGYTF
TRBV13	TRBD1	TRBJ2-6	NA	TGTGCCAGCAGCGGCGTTGGACAGGGGGTCTCTGGGGCCAACGTCCTGACTTTC	CASSGVGQGVSGANVLTF
TRBV30	NA	TRBJ1-2	NA	TGTGCCTGGGCCCCCGGGAGAACGGATGGCTACACCTTC	CAWAPGRTDGYTF
TRBV10-3	NA	TRBJ2-7	NA	TGTGCCATCAGTGAACGACAGGGAGGCGAGCAGTACTTC	CAISERQGGEQYF
TRBV7-9	TRBD2	TRBJ2-5	few	TGTGCCAGCAGCACCCGGGGGGGCGAGACCCAGTACTTC	CASSTRGGETQYF
TRBV28	NA	TRBJ2-1	NA	TGTGCCAGCAGGGGCCTAGGCTCCTACAATGAGCAGTTCTTC	CASRGLGSYNEQFF
TRBV30	NA	TRBJ2-1	NA	TGTGCCTGGAGTCCTTTATCTCCCGAGGGGGAGCAGTTCTTC	CAWSPLSPEGEQFF